Shown below are 17 T cell receptor beta chains from a single sample sequenced in a study of T-cell reconstitution after alpha-beta-depleted transplantation in children. Unique molecular identifiers featured in how the TCRbeta library was prepared. Via MiXCR, TCRdb re-called the PCR reads, giving one row per CDR3 protein. In the table there are 440,000 or so distinct CDR3 sequences, approximately 11% of which are singletons. The material was PBMCs from the stem cell graft donor, obtained from the stem cell graft. The receptor source for this set is a human donor who donated a stem cell graft to a child with acute myeloid leukemia.

The rearrangement links TRBV10-3 to TRBJ2-3; possible D gene TRBD1, 6 bases. The CDR3 is 16 residues long. Per germline, CDR1 ENHRY and CDR2 SYGVKD. V lost 2 bases, J lost 0 bases, and 12 bases lay in between. CDR3 DNA sequence: TGTGCCATCAGTGAGCCCGGGACAACTAGCACAGATACGCAGTATTTT. This translates into CAISEPGTTSTDTQYF.

The J gene is TRBJ2-1, the V gene TRBV19; tentatively, D is TRBD2 (5 bases). The CDR3 has 13 residues. Germline CDR1 reads LNHDA; CDR2 reads SQIVND (reference sequence). The V end lost 5 bases, the J end lost 6 bases, and 11 bases lay between the germline ends. CDR3: CASSEGVRNEQFF. DNA for the CDR3: TGTGCCAGTAGTGAGGGAGTACGCAATGAGCAGTTCTTC. Using reference TRBV19 and TRBJ2-1 for the parts outside the CDR3, the full variable domain is DGGITQSPKYLFRKEGQNVTLSCEQNLNHDAMYWYRQDPGQGLRLIYYSQIVNDFQKGDIAEGYSVSREKKESFPLTVTSAQKNPTAFYLCASSEGVRNEQFFGPGTRLTVL.

This clonotype was seen only a few times. This chain joins TRBV5-1 and TRBJ2-4; 15 nucleotides agree with TRBD2. Losses at the gene ends were 4 bases for V and 6 bases for J; bases not matched to a gene: 5. Germline assignment: CDR1 SGHRS and CDR2 YFSETQ. The CDR3 consists of 16 residues. The CDR3 nucleotides read TGCGCCAGCAGCCCGGGACTAGCGGGAGGCCGAAACATTCAGTACTTC. Its protein product is CASSPGLAGGRNIQYF.

In its sample, this clonotype was seen a few times. V usage is TRBV20-1 and J usage is TRBJ2-1, with 7 bases identical to TRBD2. The V and J ends lost 0 bases and 5 bases, in that order; junction bases with no gene match: 13. Germline values: CDR1 DFQATT, CDR2 SNEGSKA (reference sequence). CDR3 length: 17 amino acids. This chain's CDR3 is CSARDALIRAGNNEQFF. CDR3 bases: TGCAGTGCTAGAGATGCCCTTATTAGAGCGGGGAACAATGAGCAGTTCTTC.

This clonotype was counted many times. The V call is TRBV5-1, the J call TRBJ1-5; a possible D gene is TRBD1 (5 bases). V was cut by 3 bases and J by 0 bases, with 13 bases left in between. The CDR3 is made up of 16 amino acids. The germline V gene has CDR1 SGHRS and CDR2 YFSETQ. The chain's CDR3 is CASSSGPLNSNQPQHF. The CDR3 bases are TGCGCCAGCAGCTCGGGACCGCTAAATAGCAATCAGCCCCAGCATTTT.

The J gene is TRBJ1-2, the V gene TRBV24-1; 7 bases line up with TRBD1. V was clipped by 4 bases and J by 10 bases; unmatched bases: 11. Per the germline V gene, CDR1 is KGHDR and CDR2 is SFDVKD. The CDR3 totals 14 residues. CDR3 nucleotide sequence: TGTGCCACCAGTGAACATGGGACAGCGGGCTCCTACACCTTC. Translating it yields CATSEHGTAGSYTF.

This clonotype has a handful of counts. The chain uses TRBV18 and TRBJ1-5; no firm D call. V was clipped by 8 bases and J by 3 bases, with 17 bases between them. In germline, CDR1 is KGHSH, CDR2 LQKENI. This CDR3 has 15 amino acids. The CDR3 sequence is CASTPNDGSNQPQHF. The CDR3 bases are TGTGCCAGCACCCCAAACGACGGCTCCAATCAGCCCCAGCATTTT.

The V gene is TRBV5-1, the J gene TRBJ2-3; a possible D gene is TRBD2 (6 bases). V shed 6 bases and J shed 4 bases, with 18 bases lying between them. CDR3 length: 15 amino acids. Germline V gives CDR1 SGHRS, CDR2 YFSETQ. The DNA of the CDR3 is TGCGCCAGCAAAGCGGAGGGCTTCAGCTCAGATACGCAGTATTTT. It encodes CASKAEGFSSDTQYF. Filled out from reference TRBV5-1 and TRBJ2-3, the complete variable domain reads KAGVTQTPRYLIKTRGQQVTLSCSPISGHRSVSWYQQTPGQGLQFLFEYFSETQRNKGNFPGRFSGRQFSNSRSEMNVSTLELGDSALYLCASKAEGFSSDTQYFGPGTRLTVL.

There are many counts of this clonotype. The chain combines TRBV5-5 with TRBJ2-1; 7 bases align to TRBD1. Unmatched junction bases numbered 3, after V lost 0 bases and J lost 0 bases. In germline, CDR1 is SGHKS, CDR2 YYEKEE (reference sequence). This CDR3 is 16 amino acids long. The CDR3 DNA follows: TGTGCCAGCAGCTTGGAGGGACAGCTCTCCTACAATGAGCAGTTCTTC. The encoded protein is CASSLEGQLSYNEQFF.

This chain connects TRBV20-1 to TRBJ1-2, with 8 bases fitting TRBD1. Germline V gene sequence: CDR1 DFQATT, CDR2 SNEGSKA (reference sequence). J lost 4 bases, V lost 1 base, and 2 bases had no gene match. The CDR3 length is 13 residues. CDR3: CSARGGQGYGYTF. CDR3 nucleotide sequence: TGCAGTGCTAGAGGAGGACAGGGCTATGGCTACACCTTC.

The V gene is TRBV20-1, the J gene TRBJ2-1; the match to TRBD2 covers 12 bases. Germline CDR1 DFQATT, CDR2 SNEGSKA (reference sequence). The ends lost 1 base at V and 8 bases at J; junction bases unmatched: 3. This CDR3 comprises 14 residues. The CDR3 DNA is TGCAGTGCTAGAGGGACTAGCGGGATAGATGAGCAGTTCTTC. Its translation: CSARGTSGIDEQFF.

The chain is built from TRBV29-1 and TRBJ2-5; TRBD2 matches at 14 bases. V was clipped by 0 bases and J by 4 bases; unmatched bases: 4. The germline CDR1 and CDR2 sequences are SQVTM and ANQGSEA. CDR3 size: 16 residues. In DNA, the CDR3 is TGCAGCGTTGAAGATCCAGGACTAGCGGGAGGAGAGACCCAGTACTTC. Its translation is CSVEDPGLAGGETQYF.

This chain joins TRBV25-1 and TRBJ2-1, with 7 bases identical to TRBD1. With 5 bases clipped from V and 6 bases from J, the junction kept 10 bases outside the gene matches. Germline CDR1 and CDR2: MGHDK and SYGVNS. The CDR3 has 15 residues. The CDR3 coding sequence is TGTGCCAGCAGTTCACAGACAGGGACCACCAATGAGCAGTTCTTC. It is translated as CASSSQTGTTNEQFF.

This clonotype was counted between two and nine times. The chain uses TRBV12-3 or TRBV12-4 and TRBJ2-2, with TRBD1 as a possible D gene (5 bases). The CDR3 extends over 14 amino acids. Between the trimmed V and J ends, which lost 3 bases and 3 bases, there was a span of 8 bases. The CDR3 DNA reads TGTGCCAGCAGTTTTCAGGGCTACACCGGGGAGCTGTTTTTT. This codes for CASSFQGYTGELFF.

J is TRBJ2-1 and V is TRBV24-1; no clear D. V dropped 9 bases and J dropped 0 bases, with 11 bases sitting between them. The germline gives CDR1 KGHDR, CDR2 SFDVKD. This CDR3 has 14 amino acids. The chain's CDR3 is CATRRRSSYNEQFF. CDR3 nucleotides: TGTGCCACCCGTCGGAGAAGCTCCTACAATGAGCAGTTCTTC.

This clonotype was found a few times. The genes are TRBV5-1 and TRBJ2-3; D is possibly TRBD2 (5 bases). V lost 1 base, J lost 6 bases, and 12 bases lay in between. CDR1 and CDR2 from the germline V gene are SGHRS and YFSETQ. This CDR3 has 14 amino acids. In nucleotides, the CDR3 is TGCGCCAGCAGCTTGATAGAGGGTTGGGATACGCAGTATTTT. Its translation: CASSLIEGWDTQYF.

A remark on this clonotype: One end of the junction fails to match germline, which may point to a read error. The genes are TRBV20-1 and TRBJ2-3; TRBD2 is a possible D gene (8 bases). CDR3 length equals 13 residues. CDR1 is DFQATT, CDR2 SNEGSKA, per germline (reference sequence). For the CDR3, the DNA is TGCAGTGCTAGAACCCCAGGGGGTAGCGGGGCGAATTTT. Amino acids: CSARTPGGSGANF.